The 29 T cell receptor beta chains listed next were all sequenced from one sample in a study of T cell clones after liver transplantation. TCRdb keeps only in-frame clones here, not all; method: immunoSEQ multiplex PCR. The sample includes about 24,000 clones, 69% of them seen just once. Material: CD4+ T cells from blood, obtained before liver transplant. The receptors here all came from a human donor who received a liver transplant.

V usage is TRBV4-2 and J usage is TRBJ2-3; the D is unclear. The CDR3 spans 14 residues. CDR1 and CDR2 (germline): LGHNA, YNFKEQ. Trimming took off 0 bases at V and 1 base at J, with 5 bases between the two ends. The CDR3 DNA sequence: TGTGCCAGCAGCCAAGATCTCCGCACAGATACGCAGTATTTT. Its translation is CASSQDLRTDTQYF.

The chain links TRBV13 to TRBJ2-6; D is ambiguous. The CDR3 is made up of 15 amino acids. CDR1 is PRHDT and CDR2 is FYEKMQ in the germline V gene (reference sequence). The V end lost 5 bases, the J end lost 2 bases, and 10 bases lay between the germline ends. CDR3: CASSLGETGANVLTF. CDR3 coding DNA: TGTGCCAGCAGCCTCGGAGAGACTGGGGCCAACGTCCTGACTTTC.

The chain uses TRBV19 and TRBJ2-2; tentative D call: TRBD1 (5 bases). Trimming removed 3 bases from V and 1 base from J, with 9 bases in between. Germline CDR1 is LNHDA and CDR2 is SQIVND (reference sequence). The CDR3 length is 15 residues. The CDR3 here is CASSIAGMNTGELFF. The DNA for the CDR3 is TGTGCCAGTAGTATCGCAGGGATGAACACCGGGGAGCTGTTTTTT.

This chain uses TRBV6-1 with TRBJ1-2, with TRBD1 identical over 7 bases. J gave up 4 bases and V 6 bases, and 5 bases lay outside the gene matches. The CDR3 length is 13 residues. Looked up from germline, CDR1 is MNHNS and CDR2 is SASEGT. CDR3 DNA sequence: TGTGCCAGCAGCCCGACAGGGAGCTATGGCTACACCTTC. Its protein is CASSPTGSYGYTF.

The gene calls are TRBV20-1 and TRBJ2-1; tentative D call: TRBD2 (5 bases). The CDR3 extends over 11 amino acids. Trimming took off 6 bases at V and 9 bases at J, with 12 bases between the two ends. The germline gives CDR1 DFQATT, CDR2 SNEGSKA (reference sequence). The CDR3 region is CSASLLAEQFF. DNA for the CDR3: TGCAGTGCGAGCTTGCTAGCTGAGCAGTTCTTC.

The chain links TRBV30 to TRBJ2-7; D possibly corresponds to TRBD2 (6 bases). CDR1 is GTSNPN, CDR2 SVGIG, per germline (reference sequence). With 2 bases removed from V and 2 bases from J, the gap between germline ends came to 7 bases. The length of the CDR3 is 12 residues. CDR3 nucleotides: TGTGCCTGGAGTACGGGGGCCTACGAGCAGTACGTC. It codes for CAWSTGAYEQYV.

This clone is medium-sized within its sample. The V gene is TRBV28, the J gene TRBJ2-2, with D perhaps TRBD2 (5 bases). Germline CDR1 MDHEN, CDR2 SYDVKM. V lost 5 bases and J 8 bases, leaving 18 bases between the germline ends. CDR3 length equals 15 residues. The CDR3 sequence is CASSARLTRAGELFF. The CDR3 DNA reads as TGTGCCAGCAGTGCCCGCTTGACGAGGGCAGGGGAGCTGTTTTTT.

This clone was observed a handful of times. The chain links TRBV27 to TRBJ2-1; D tentatively reads TRBD1 or TRBD2 (5 bases each). The CDR3 contains 15 residues. Trimming took off 3 bases at V and 0 bases at J, with 9 bases between the two ends. Germline CDR1 MNHEY, CDR2 SMNVEV (reference sequence). The CDR3 protein is CASSFGGGSYNEQFF. In DNA, the CDR3 is TGTGCCAGCAGTTTTGGGGGTGGCTCCTACAATGAGCAGTTCTTC.

The V gene is TRBV11-3, the J gene TRBJ2-1; 8 bases align to TRBD2. The CDR3 contains 14 residues. Germline lookup yields CDR1 SGHNT and CDR2 YENEEA. With 5 bases clipped from V and 3 bases from J, the junction kept 3 bases outside the gene matches. CDR3 region: CASSPGGVYNEQFF. The CDR3 DNA is TGTGCCAGCAGCCCCGGGGGGGTCTACAATGAGCAGTTCTTC. The full variable domain, with the rest looked up from reference TRBV11-3 and TRBJ2-1, is EAGVVQSPRYKIIEKKQPVAFWCNPISGHNTLYWYLQNLGQGPELLIRYENEEAVDDSQLPKDRFSAERLKGVDSTLKIQPAELGDSAVYLCASSPGGVYNEQFFGPGTRLTVL.

Only a few counts were recorded for this clone. The chain combines TRBV9 with TRBJ2-2; D unclear. V lost 4 bases to trimming and J lost 2 bases, with 15 bases between them. The germline gives CDR1 SGDLS, CDR2 YYNGEE. The CDR3 length is 16 residues. The CDR3 sequence: CASSSRGGSNTGELFF. In DNA form, the CDR3 reads TGTGCCAGCAGCTCTCGAGGTGGATCTAACACCGGGGAGCTGTTTTTT. Based on the CDR3 plus reference TRBV9 and TRBJ2-2, the full variable domain is DSGVTQTPKHLITATGQRVTLRCSPRSGDLSVYWYQQSLDQGLQFLIQYYNGEERAKGNILERFSAQQFPDLHSELNLSSLELGDSALYFCASSSRGGSNTGELFFGEGSRLTVL.

The chain carries TRBV30 and TRBJ2-4; D gene uncertain. Germline CDR1 and CDR2: GTSNPN and SVGIG (reference sequence). V was cut by 0 bases and J by 0 bases, with 9 bases left in between. The CDR3 spans 15 residues. CDR3 nucleotide sequence: TGTGCCTGGAGTGTCTTTGGGATAGCCAAAAACATTCAGTACTTC. Translated, it gives CAWSVFGIAKNIQYF.

This clone turned up a few times. The V call is TRBV30, the J call TRBJ2-5; unclear D gene. V lost 3 bases and J 2 bases, leaving 7 bases between the germline ends. This CDR3 region has 12 residues. Germline V gene lookup returns CDR1 GTSNPN and CDR2 SVGIG (reference sequence). The CDR3 reads CAWRPQQETQYF. The CDR3 DNA follows: TGTGCCTGGAGACCCCAGCAAGAGACCCAGTACTTC. Filled out from reference TRBV30 and TRBJ2-5, the complete variable domain reads SQTIHQWPATLVQPVGSPLSLECTVEGTSNPNLYWYRQAAGRGLQLLFYSVGIGQISSEVPQNLSASRPQDRQFILSSKKLLLSDSGFYLCAWRPQQETQYFGPGTRLLVL.

V usage is TRBV2 and J usage is TRBJ2-2; 7 bases are a match to TRBD1. V lost 6 bases and J lost 1; bases outside the gene matches: 5. Germline V CDR1 and CDR2: SNHLY, FYNNEI. This CDR3 has 15 residues. CDR3 in amino acids: CASRRQGGNTGELFF. The CDR3 DNA reads TGTGCCAGCAGGCGACAGGGTGGGAACACCGGGGAGCTGTTTTTT.

This chain connects TRBV7-6 to TRBJ2-2; D not certain. The ends were cut back, 5 bases at V and 6 bases at J, with 7 bases in the middle. The CDR3 is 12 amino acids. The V gene's germline CDR1 is SGHVS and CDR2 FNYEAQ. The CDR3 reads CASSLGPGELFF. In DNA, the CDR3 is TGTGCCAGCAGCCTCGGACCCGGGGAGCTGTTTTTT. The variable domain in full, with the rest retrieved from reference TRBV7-6 and TRBJ2-2, is GAGVSQSPRYKVTKRGQDVALRCDPISGHVSLYWYRQALGQGPEFLTYFNYEAQQDKSGLPNDRFSAERPEGSISTLTIQRTEQRDSAMYRCASSLGPGELFFGEGSRLTVL.

V usage is TRBV5-4 and J usage is TRBJ2-4, with TRBD1 as a possible D gene (6 bases). Germline V gene sequence: CDR1 SGHNT, CDR2 YYREEE (reference sequence). The CDR3 covers 15 residues. V lost 4 bases and J 1 base, leaving 12 bases between the germline ends. The CDR3 sequence: CASSPGHGAKNIQYF. CDR3 in DNA: TGTGCCAGCAGCCCGGGACATGGGGCCAAAAACATTCAGTACTTC. Using reference TRBV5-4 and TRBJ2-4 for the parts outside the CDR3, the full variable domain is ETGVTQSPTHLIKTRGQQVTLRCSSQSGHNTVSWYQQALGQGPQFIFQYYREEENGRGNFPPRFSGLQFPNYSSELNVNALELDDSALYLCASSPGHGAKNIQYFGAGTRLSVL.

The chain is built from TRBV19 and TRBJ2-6, with D uncertain. This CDR3 has 13 amino acids. From germline, CDR1 is LNHDA and CDR2 SQIVND (reference sequence). The ends were cut back, 5 bases at V and 1 base at J, with 3 bases in the middle. Here the CDR3 DNA reads TGTGCCAGTAGTCAGTCTGGGGCCAACGTCCTGACTTTC. It codes for CASSQSGANVLTF.

The V and J genes are TRBV5-1 and TRBJ1-1; D gene unclear. Germline V gene sequence: CDR1 SGHRS, CDR2 YFSETQ. With 1 base removed from V and 2 bases from J, the gap between germline ends came to 12 bases. The CDR3 has 15 residues. Here the CDR3 DNA reads TGCGCCAGCAGCTTGATGATGGGCGGAAACACTGAAGCTTTCTTT. It encodes CASSLMMGGNTEAFF.

The rearrangement uses TRBV11-2 and TRBJ1-2, with D perhaps matching TRBD1 (5 bases). CDR3 size: 13 residues. The V end was cut by 2 bases, the J end by 8 bases, with 12 bases between. In germline, CDR1 is SGHAT, CDR2 FQNNGV. This chain's CDR3 is CASSLSGRVGYTF. The CDR3 DNA sequence: TGTGCCAGCAGCTTATCTGGCAGGGTCGGCTACACCTTC.

Only a few counts were recorded for this clone. The V call is TRBV6-4, the J call TRBJ1-5; no clear D. V lost 3 bases and J lost 5, with 8 bases in between. The CDR3 is made up of 13 amino acids. Germline values: CDR1 MRHNA, CDR2 SNTAGT. CDR3 residues: CASSEAWDQPQHF. The CDR3 DNA reads TGTGCCAGCAGTGAGGCTTGGGATCAGCCCCAGCATTTT.

The chain employs TRBV6-1 and TRBJ2-1; weak D call: TRBD1 (5 bases). V dropped 7 bases and J dropped 7 bases, with 8 bases sitting between them. Germline lookup yields CDR1 MNHNS and CDR2 SASEGT. The CDR3 has 11 residues. CDR3 DNA sequence: TGTGCCAGCACTAAGGGGAATGAGCAGTTCTTC. The encoded protein is CASTKGNEQFF.

J is TRBJ2-2 and V is TRBV30; 10 nucleotides match TRBD2. Germline assignment: CDR1 GTSNPN and CDR2 SVGIG (reference sequence). CDR3 length: 15 residues. The J segment lost 7 bases and the V segment lost 2 bases, leaving 7 bases of the junction unmatched. The CDR3 nucleotides read TGTGCCTGGAGTTTCAGCGGGGGGGCCCTCGGGGAGCTGTTTTTT. Translated: CAWSFSGGALGELFF.

The rearrangement links TRBV11-3 to TRBJ1-1; tentatively, D is TRBD1 (6 bases). The length of the CDR3 is 15 residues. Trimming shortened V by 5 bases and J by 5 bases, and 18 bases separated the two germline ends. CDR1 and CDR2 from the germline V gene are SGHNT and YENEEA. CDR3 nucleotides: TGTGCCAGCAGCCCCTCAGGGGTAGTTAGGACTGAAGCTTTCTTT. Its translation is CASSPSGVVRTEAFF.

The genes are TRBV19 and TRBJ2-3, with a weak D call TRBD2 (7 bases). This CDR3 spans 16 amino acids. The V gene's germline CDR1 is LNHDA and CDR2 SQIVND (reference sequence). Trimming left V 3 bases short and J 5 bases short, with 18 bases between. This CDR3 is CASSILASGGGDTQYF. The CDR3 region has the DNA TGTGCCAGTAGTATTTTGGCTAGCGGAGGGGGAGATACGCAGTATTTT.

This clone turned up a few times. The V gene is TRBV6-6, the J gene TRBJ1-4; weak D call: TRBD1 (6 bases). The CDR3 runs to 13 residues. Trimming left V 6 bases short and J 7 bases short, with 12 bases between. Germline V lookup: CDR1 MNHNY, CDR2 SVGAGI (reference sequence). CDR3 nucleotides: TGTGCCAGCAGCAGGGGCAGTGGTGAAAAACTGTTTTTT. It specifies CASSRGSGEKLFF.

There are a few counts of this clone. The genes are TRBV6-1 and TRBJ2-7; D unresolved. There are 13 residues in the CDR3. Germline-derived CDR1 and CDR2 are MNHNS and SASEGT. The V end lost 7 bases, the J end lost 3 bases, and 13 bases lay between the germline ends. The CDR3 reads CASMSNRLYEQYF. The CDR3 DNA reads as TGTGCCAGCATGTCTAACAGACTCTACGAGCAGTACTTC.

This clone was recorded only once. V usage is TRBV5-8 and J usage is TRBJ2-3; 7 positions agree with TRBD1. The germline gives CDR1 SGHTS, CDR2 YDEGEE. CDR3 length: 14 residues. With V trimmed by 2 bases and J by 1 base, 1 base remained unmatched. The CDR3 loop reads CASSFGTGTDTQYF. The CDR3 region has the DNA TGTGCCAGCAGCTTTGGGACAGGCACAGATACGCAGTATTTT. The whole variable domain, remainder taken from reference TRBV5-8 and TRBJ2-3, is EAGVTQSPTHLIKTRGQQATLRCSPISGHTSVYWYQQALGLGLQFLLWYDEGEERNRGNFPPRFSGRQFPNYSSELNVNALELEDSALYLCASSFGTGTDTQYFGPGTRLTVL.

This clone was seen only a few times. The chain couples TRBV7-2 to TRBJ1-1, with a possible D match to TRBD1 (5 bases). The V gene lost 7 bases and the J gene lost 4 bases, with 16 bases spanning the gap. CDR3 length: 14 residues. The germline CDR1 and CDR2 sequences are SGHTA and FQGNSA. DNA for the CDR3: TGTGCCAGCATCGGAGGGGCCTCGGGCACTGAAGCTTTCTTT. As protein: CASIGGASGTEAFF.

This clone was seen only once. The chain couples TRBV6-1 to TRBJ1-1, with a weak D call TRBD1 (6 bases). Trimming took 5 bases from V and 0 from J, leaving 10 bases between them. The CDR3 is 14 residues long. CDR1 MNHNS and CDR2 SASEGT come from the germline V gene. CDR3 in DNA: TGTGCCAGCAGTCGGGACAACATGAACACTGAAGCTTTCTTT. It translates to CASSRDNMNTEAFF.

V and J are TRBV11-2 and TRBJ1-3; 8 positions match TRBD1. The germline CDR1 and CDR2 sequences are SGHAT and FQNNGV. This CDR3 is built from 17 residues. V trimming: 6 bases; J trimming: 0 bases; junction bases outside the gene matches: 10. Written as DNA, the CDR3 is TGTGCCAGCAGTCGTTTAGGACAGGGATCCTCTGGAAACACCATATATTTT. Amino acids: CASSRLGQGSSGNTIYF.